Each of the 2 T cell receptor beta chains below was sequenced from the same sample in a study of siplizumab effects on memory and regulatory T cells. The table came from immunoSEQ multiplex PCR; TCRdb's copy has only in-frame clones and leaves some out. This sample has 92,000 or so clones; approximately 90% occur once, and the top ten carry about 16%. Source material: CD4+ T cells sorted from blood. Receptors were obtained from a human donor in good health.

The chain links TRBV29-1 to TRBJ2-7, with D possibly being TRBD1 (6 bases). Per the germline V gene, CDR1 is SQVTM and CDR2 is ANQGSEA. CDR3 length equals 13 residues. The V and J ends lost 3 bases and 3 bases respectively, with 12 bases between them. In DNA form, the CDR3 reads TGCAGCGTTGAGTTAGGGACAAACTACGAGCAGTACTTC. Translating gives CSVELGTNYEQYF.

The chain combines TRBV11-3 with TRBJ2-7, with 14 bases lining up with TRBD2. Trimming removed 3 bases from V and 7 bases from J; junction bases left unmatched: 8. The CDR3 sequence is 16 residues long. Germline values: CDR1 SGHNT, CDR2 YENEEA. The CDR3 protein is CASSFEGLAGVGEQYF. The CDR3 bases are TGTGCCAGCAGCTTCGAGGGACTAGCGGGAGTTGGGGAGCAGTACTTC.